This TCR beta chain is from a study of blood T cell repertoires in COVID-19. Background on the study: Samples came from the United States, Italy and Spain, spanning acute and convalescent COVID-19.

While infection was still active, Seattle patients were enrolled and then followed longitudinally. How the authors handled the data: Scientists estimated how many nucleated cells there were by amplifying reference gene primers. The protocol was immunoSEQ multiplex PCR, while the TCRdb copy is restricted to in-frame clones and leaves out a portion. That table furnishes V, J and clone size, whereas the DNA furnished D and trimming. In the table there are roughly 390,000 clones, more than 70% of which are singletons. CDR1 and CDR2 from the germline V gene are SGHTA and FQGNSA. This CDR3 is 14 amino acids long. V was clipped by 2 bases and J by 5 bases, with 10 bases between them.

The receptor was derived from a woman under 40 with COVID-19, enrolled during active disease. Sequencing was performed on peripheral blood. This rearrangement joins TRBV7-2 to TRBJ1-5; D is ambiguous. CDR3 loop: CASSLTRTYQPQHF. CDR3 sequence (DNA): TGTGCCAGCAGCTTAACGCGGACTTATCAGCCCCAGCATTTT.